In its sample, the clone carrying this T cell receptor (beta chain) was seen a few times. Germline V gene data show CDR1 as DFQATT and CDR2 as SNEGSKA (reference sequence). The CDR3 is made up of 12 amino acids. V gave up 0 bases and J gave up 6 bases, with 9 bases separating them. In TCRdb, the RT-PCR reads were re-called with MiXCR into one record per CDR3 protein. The table shows about 680,000 distinct CDR3 sequences, with 14% occurring only once. The chain employs TRBV20-1 and TRBJ2-7, with D tentatively TRBD1 (5 bases). This receptor was obtained from a female donor in good health, serving as a healthy control. What was sequenced was memory CD4+ T cells from blood. The CDR3 here is CSARDSGAEQYF. The CDR3 bases are TGCAGTGCTAGAGATTCTGGGGCCGAGCAGTACTTC.